The 20 T cell receptor beta chains below come from one sample, sequenced in a study of blood T cell repertoires in COVID-19. Only in-frame clones appear in the TCRdb table, and some are missing; sequencing was by immunoSEQ multiplex PCR. Counted here are around 200,000 clones, over 60% occurring once; the ten biggest clones make up 4.5% to 7%. Sequences were obtained from peripheral blood. The source of these receptors is a woman aged 70 to 79 with acute or convalescent COVID-19.

V and J are TRBV5-6 and TRBJ1-5; TRBD1 matches 8 bases. The V gene's germline CDR1 is SGHDT and CDR2 YYEEEE. V lost 4 bases to trimming and J lost 5 bases; unmatched junction nucleotides: 5. The CDR3 runs to 14 residues. CDR3 nucleotide sequence: TGTGCCAGCAGCACGGACAGGGTCGATCAGCCCCAGCATTTT. Its protein product is CASSTDRVDQPQHF.

This clone was counted only a few times. This chain uses TRBV27 with TRBJ2-2, with D perhaps matching TRBD2 (5 bases). Per the germline V gene, CDR1 is MNHEY and CDR2 is SMNVEV (reference sequence). Trimming removed 7 bases from V and 1 base from J, with 10 bases in between. The CDR3 extends over 14 amino acids. The CDR3 DNA reads TGTGCCAGCAATAGCGTATTGAACACCGGGGAGCTGTTTTTT. Encoded protein: CASNSVLNTGELFF.

The chain recombines TRBV3-1 (or the pseudogene TRBV3-2) with TRBJ2-7, with 12 bases identical to TRBD1. Trimming removed 4 bases from V and 7 bases from J; junction bases left unmatched: 5. This CDR3 region has 14 residues. Germline-derived CDR1 and CDR2 are LGHDT and YNNKEL (reference sequence). CDR3 loop: CASSPGQGAREQYF. The CDR3 DNA reads TGTGCCAGCAGCCCGGGACAGGGGGCGCGGGAGCAGTACTTC.

The chain combines TRBV5-6 with TRBJ1-1; D unresolved. V gave up 3 bases and J gave up 6 bases, with 12 bases separating them. The CDR3 has 13 residues. Germline CDR1 and CDR2: SGHDT and YYEEEE. CDR3 DNA sequence: TGTGCCAGCAGCTCTTCGGGAGTACCTGAAGCTTTCTTT. Translated: CASSSSGVPEAFF.

The chain combines TRBV24-1 with TRBJ2-1; TRBD2 matches 11 bases. Germline CDR1 reads KGHDR; CDR2 reads SFDVKD. The CDR3 has 15 amino acids. With 7 bases clipped from V and 4 bases from J, the junction kept 5 bases outside the gene matches. This CDR3 reads CATSPTSGSYNEQFF. DNA of the CDR3: TGTGCCACCAGCCCCACTAGCGGGAGTTACAATGAGCAGTTCTTC.

As concerns this clone: Distinct nucleotide sequences in the sample also encode this CDR3. The rearrangement joins TRBV18 to TRBJ2-5; 7 bases are shared with TRBD1. The CDR3 covers 13 residues. V lost 2 bases and J lost 3; bases outside the gene matches: 0. Germline CDR1 and CDR2: KGHSH and LQKENI. The CDR3 DNA is TGTGCCAGCTCACCAGGACAGGAAGAGACCCAGTACTTC. The encoded protein is CASSPGQEETQYF.

This chain uses TRBV5-4 with TRBJ2-5, with a tentative D call TRBD2 (5 bases). V lost 0 bases to trimming and J lost 2 bases, with 11 bases between them. The CDR3 consists of 15 residues. Germline values: CDR1 SGHNT, CDR2 YYREEE (reference sequence). The CDR3 DNA reads TGTGCCAGCAGCTTGGAGGCCTCGGGGCAAGAGACCCAGTACTTC. Its translation: CASSLEASGQETQYF. The variable domain in full, with the rest retrieved from reference TRBV5-4 and TRBJ2-5, is ETGVTQSPTHLIKTRGQQVTLRCSSQSGHNTVSWYQQALGQGPQFIFQYYREEENGRGNFPPRFSGLQFPNYSSELNVNALELDDSALYLCASSLEASGQETQYFGPGTRLLVL.

The chain is built from TRBV4-1 and TRBJ2-6; TRBD2 matches at 10 bases. The germline V gene has CDR1 MGHRA and CDR2 YSYEKL. The ends lost 4 bases at V and 3 bases at J; junction bases unmatched: 9. The CDR3 is 18 residues long. CDR3 coding DNA: TGCGCCAGCAGCCCAGAGCCTAGCGGGAGTGGTGGGGCCAACGTCCTGACTTTC. As protein: CASSPEPSGSGGANVLTF.

V and J are TRBV30 and TRBJ1-3; a possible D gene is TRBD1 (6 bases). Germline CDR1 and CDR2: GTSNPN and SVGIG (reference sequence). The CDR3 consists of 16 residues. V lost 2 bases to trimming and J lost 1 base, with 15 bases between them. The CDR3 loop reads CAWSMGGLGSGNTIYF. As DNA, the CDR3 is TGTGCCTGGAGTATGGGGGGGCTCGGGTCTGGAAACACCATATATTTT.

A single count supports this clone. This sequence joins TRBV21-1 and TRBJ2-7; the tabulated D call, TRBD1, remains unverified against the DNA. TRBV21-1 is a pseudogene. This CDR3 is 17 amino acids long. As DNA, the CDR3 is TGTGCCAGCAGCACGATTCGGACAGCTAAACTATCCTACGAGCAGTACTTC. Encoded protein: CASSTIRTAKLSYEQYF.

This clone turned up a few times. The V gene is TRBV19, the J gene TRBJ2-1; D is uncertain. Germline assignment: CDR1 LNHDA and CDR2 SQIVND (reference sequence). Trimming stripped 1 base from V and 3 bases from J, with 13 bases between. This CDR3 is built from 16 residues. The CDR3 loop is CASSIVTPLGYNEQFF. As DNA, the CDR3 is TGTGCCAGTAGTATAGTTACTCCCCTTGGCTACAATGAGCAGTTCTTC.

The rearrangement uses TRBV5-4 and TRBJ2-7, with 11 bases lining up with TRBD2. This CDR3 contains 17 residues. With V trimmed by 4 bases and J by 7 bases, 16 bases remained unmatched. Germline lookup yields CDR1 SGHNT and CDR2 YYREEE (reference sequence). The CDR3 DNA follows: TGTGCCAGCAGCCCGAACCTGGGACTAGCGGCGTCGGGAGAGCAGTACTTC. Amino acids: CASSPNLGLAASGEQYF.

The chain has TRBV13 and TRBJ1-1, with D possibly being TRBD1 (5 bases). V was shortened by 4 bases and J by 7 bases, with 10 bases between the two germline ends. CDR3 length equals 12 residues. The germline V gene has CDR1 PRHDT and CDR2 FYEKMQ (reference sequence). In DNA, the CDR3 is TGTGCCAGCAGCTCAGGGAGGGATGAAGCTTTCTTT. Protein: CASSSGRDEAFF.

J is TRBJ2-4 and V is TRBV6-6, with D tentatively TRBD1 (6 bases). The V end lost 5 bases, the J end lost 1 base, and 18 bases lay between the germline ends. The CDR3 contains 17 residues. CDR1 is MNHNY, CDR2 SVGAGI, per germline (reference sequence). CDR3 sequence: CASSLGTAQGAKNIQYF. CDR3 nucleotides: TGTGCCAGCAGTCTTGGGACCGCTCAGGGGGCCAAAAACATTCAGTACTTC.

The J gene is TRBJ2-7, the V gene TRBV5-1, with 7 bases fitting TRBD1. Germline V gene data show CDR1 as SGHRS and CDR2 as YFSETQ. Unmatched junction bases numbered 10, after V lost 4 bases and J lost 6 bases. There are 14 residues in the CDR3. CDR3 DNA sequence: TGCGCCAGCAGCCAAGCCGGACAGGCTTCCGAGCAGTACTTC. Translation: CASSQAGQASEQYF.

J is TRBJ2-2 and V is TRBV6-5; TRBD1 aligns across 8 bases. The V segment lost 6 bases and the J segment 3 bases; nucleotides outside the gene matches: 3. Germline loops: CDR1 MNHEY, CDR2 SVGAGI. The CDR3 runs 14 residues. CDR3 sequence (DNA): TGTGCCAGCAGGGGACAGGCGTACACCGGGGAGCTGTTTTTT. It encodes CASRGQAYTGELFF.

The rearrangement uses TRBV7-9 and TRBJ1-6, with 9 bases lining up with TRBD1. V lost 4 bases to trimming and J lost 10 bases; unmatched junction nucleotides: 5. The CDR3 loop spans 14 amino acids. Germline-derived CDR1 and CDR2 are SEHNR and FQNEAQ (reference sequence). CDR3 coding DNA: TGTGCCAGCAGCTCGGGACAGGGCGCGTCACCCCTCCACTTT. Its protein is CASSSGQGASPLHF.

The chain recombines TRBV18 with TRBJ1-4; 10 positions match TRBD1. Losses at the gene ends were 2 bases for V and 7 bases for J; bases not matched to a gene: 7. The CDR3 is 16 residues long. Germline values: CDR1 KGHSH, CDR2 LQKENI. Here the CDR3 reads CASSPNRDRGGEKLFF. CDR3 nucleotides: TGTGCCAGCTCACCAAACCGGGACAGGGGAGGTGAAAAACTGTTTTTT.

CDR3 protein: CASSFSGMGETQYF. CDR3 bases: TGTGCCAGCAGCTTTAGCGGGATGGGAGAGACCCAGTACTTC. The chain couples TRBV11-2 to TRBJ2-5; 8 bases are a match to TRBD2. Germline trimming cut 3 bases from V and 4 bases from J; bases unmatched to any gene: 4. CDR1 is SGHAT, CDR2 FQNNGV, per germline. CDR3 size: 14 residues. The full variable domain, in which reference TRBV11-2 and TRBJ2-5 provide the parts outside the CDR3, is EAGVAQSPRYKIIEKRQSVAFWCNPISGHATLYWYQQILGQGPKLLIQFQNNGVVDDSQLPKDRFSAERLKGVDSTLKIQPAKLEDSAVYLCASSFSGMGETQYFGPGTRLLVL.

The chain recombines TRBV6-1 with TRBJ1-6, with D perhaps TRBD1 (5 bases). V was clipped by 2 bases and J by 10 bases, with 15 bases between them. The V gene's germline CDR1 is MNHNS and CDR2 SASEGT. The CDR3 runs 15 residues. The CDR3 loop is CASSELRQGGSPLHF. Here the CDR3 DNA reads TGTGCCAGCAGTGAATTGAGGCAGGGAGGCTCACCCCTCCACTTT.